This T cell receptor beta chain appears in the sequencing data of a study of Ad26.COV2.S vaccination and SARS-CoV-2 variants (dated by TCRdb to the early 2020s). Looking at the study overall: Donors in the vaccine arm were drawn from COV1001, a multicentre, randomized, double-blind, placebo-controlled phase I-IIa trial testing Ad26.COV2.S in healthy adults. Dosing of Ad26.COV2.S was intramuscular, at either 5x10^10 or 1x10^11 viral particles, delivered as one shot or as two shots spaced 56 days apart. TCRbeta repertoire sequencing served as the tool for gauging how specific and how broad the SARS-CoV-2-reactive T cell receptors were following Ad26.COV2.S vaccination. A total of around 32 samples were included in the TCR-sequenced set, comprising roughly 20 Ad26.COV2.S vaccine recipients, 5 placebo recipients and 8 SARS-CoV-2 convalescent individuals. Participants in the trial were split at random into five groups of five each, receiving low-dose or high-dose Ad26.COV2.S once or twice, or else placebo on both occasions. Throughout the experiments and outcome assessment, investigators stayed blinded to trial group allocation.

In the case of this clone: What this receptor recognizes is not known. Per-nucleotide qualities are absent, and no much larger clonotype sits a single base away.

Relative to germline, V is 4 bases shorter and J is 5 bases shorter, with 9 bases between their ends. The germline V gene yields SGHTA for CDR1 and FQGTGA for CDR2. From the cysteine through the phenylalanine, the CDR3 covers 14 amino acids. Only CDR3 DNA remains: 42 bases, in frame from the first base. What the study reported, not specific to this receptor: The authors noted that the TCR breadth and depth analyses may have underestimated total T cell responses. Substantial breadth of spike-specific CD8+ and CD4+ T cell responses was reported after vaccination. Comparing responses between vaccine doses or regimens was not something the study was powered to do. Compared with placebo recipients, Ad26.COV2.S recipients showed higher spike-specific TCR breadth (P = 0.0014). Non-spike TCR breadth was comparable between vaccine and placebo recipients, consistent with the vaccine containing only spike.

The sample's treatment or condition label, in plain terms: roughly 19 received Ad26.COV2.S at low or high dose, single or two shots; 5 received placebo; per-sample allocation not given. For vaccine and placebo recipients, repertoires were sequenced using samples collected on day 63 after the first injection. Cohort 1b enrolled 25 or so adults aged 18-55 years at a single site in Boston, USA, between 29 July and 7 August 2020. Ad26.COV2.S was a replication-incompetent adenovirus type 26 vector expressing a prefusion-stabilized SARS-CoV-2 spike protein from the original Wuhan strain. The immunoSEQ Assay was the method used to sequence TCRbeta CDR3 regions. After extraction, genomic DNA underwent amplification by bias-controlled multiplex PCR, followed by high-throughput sequencing. In the source study's methods: Collapsing and filtering of sequences were performed to quantify the absolute abundance of each unique TCRbeta CDR3 region. T cell fraction was estimated by normalization of TCRbeta template counts to usable DNA, with usable DNA being measured through amplification of reference genes present in all nucleated cells. Repertoire TCRs were annotated as SARS-CoV-2-specific when V gene, CDR3 amino acid sequence and J gene were exactly matched to a known reactive TCR set. The reference SARS-CoV-2 TCR set was obtained from MIRA and was filtered for enrichment in COVID-19-positive ImmuneCODE repertoires, whereby public or cross-reactive TCRs were removed. Using the MIRA antigens, annotated TCRs were further analysed by specific ORF or by position within an ORF. Breadth was defined as the number of annotated unique rearrangements divided by the total number of unique productive rearrangements, and depth was defined as the summed frequency of the annotated unique rearrangements. Two-sided Wilcoxon rank-sum tests were applied when comparing TCR breadth between groups. Drawn from immuneACCESS, this table holds only the in-frame rearrangements with V and J called that TCRdb kept. Clones are partly lost; checked studies trace under half to an unresolved V gene and leave the rest unexplained. V and J calls and clone size are given by that table; D and trimming were obtained from the DNA. Recorded for this sample are hundreds of thousands of clones; more than 80% of them occurred a single time. About 1.5% of the sample lies in the top ten.

The chain was built from TRBV7-3 and TRBJ1-6, with an unclear D gene assignment. Here the sequenced sample was peripheral blood, taken in a trial of Ad26.COV2.S vaccine versus placebo. This TCR derives from a person between 18 and 60 years old who received the Ad26.COV2.S COVID-19 vaccine or a placebo. The nucleotide sequence reads TGTGCCAGCAGCTCCGGGAGTAATAATTCACCCCTCCACTTT. Its translation is CASSSGSNNSPLHF.